This entry describes one T cell receptor (beta chain). V was clipped by 3 bases and J by 0 bases; unmatched bases: 5. Per germline, CDR1 SGHRS and CDR2 YFSETQ. The CDR3 totals 17 residues. The data derive from a study of technical replicates of blood from a few donors. Here immunoSEQ multiplex PCR was the method, and the copy in TCRdb shows in-frame clones only, minus some. The data show 65,000 to 90,000 clones, approximately 93% seen once. The sample comprised T cells isolated from PBMCs. The TCR originated in a human donor in good health. The chain combines TRBV5-1 with TRBJ2-6; TRBD1 matches 8 bases. The CDR3 is CASSSGDRLSGANVLTF. CDR3 in DNA: TGCGCCAGCAGCTCTGGGGACAGGCTCTCTGGGGCCAACGTCCTGACTTTC. Full variable domain (remainder filled in from reference TRBV5-1 and TRBJ2-6): KAGVTQTPRYLIKTRGQQVTLSCSPISGHRSVSWYQQTPGQGLQFLFEYFSETQRNKGNFPGRFSGRQFSNSRSEMNVSTLELGDSALYLCASSSGDRLSGANVLTFGAGSRLTVL.